The T cell receptor (beta chain) under discussion was sequenced for a study of radiotherapy plus CTLA-4 blockade in lung cancer. In the study overall: Among all patients, about 19% showed objective responses, while roughly 28% had disease control. Findings and limits, study-wide: An expansion of tumor-derived TCR clones occurred in blood after radiotherapy plus ipilimumab. Early clonal dynamics of blood T cells, together with interferon-beta, were reported as the best response predictor.

Assay used: immunoSEQ multiplex PCR; TCRdb lists only in-frame clones, some missing. The sample includes around 80,000 clones, 78% of them seen just once. As for this clone: Its specificity is unknown. This specimen includes other DNA sequences encoding the same CDR3.

CDR1 and CDR2 (germline): LNHNV, YYDKDF (reference sequence). V gave up 1 base and J gave up 0 bases; unmatched junction bases: 5. CDR3 length: 18 residues. The study treated chemo-refractory metastatic non-small-cell lung cancer patients with focal radiation plus ipilimumab CTLA-4 blockade. The clonotype originates from a human donor with non-small cell lung cancer whose response to radiotherapy plus ipilimumab could not be evaluated. Some clones in this sample may be carry-over from other donors' samples. The sequencing used peripheral blood, collected from a patient treated with radiotherapy plus ipilimumab. The chain carries TRBV15 and TRBJ2-6; 8 positions agree with TRBD1. The CDR3 nucleotides read TGTGCCACCAGCAGAGTAAGGACAGGGAGCTCTGGGGCCAACGTCCTGACTTTC. Protein sequence: CATSRVRTGSSGANVLTF.